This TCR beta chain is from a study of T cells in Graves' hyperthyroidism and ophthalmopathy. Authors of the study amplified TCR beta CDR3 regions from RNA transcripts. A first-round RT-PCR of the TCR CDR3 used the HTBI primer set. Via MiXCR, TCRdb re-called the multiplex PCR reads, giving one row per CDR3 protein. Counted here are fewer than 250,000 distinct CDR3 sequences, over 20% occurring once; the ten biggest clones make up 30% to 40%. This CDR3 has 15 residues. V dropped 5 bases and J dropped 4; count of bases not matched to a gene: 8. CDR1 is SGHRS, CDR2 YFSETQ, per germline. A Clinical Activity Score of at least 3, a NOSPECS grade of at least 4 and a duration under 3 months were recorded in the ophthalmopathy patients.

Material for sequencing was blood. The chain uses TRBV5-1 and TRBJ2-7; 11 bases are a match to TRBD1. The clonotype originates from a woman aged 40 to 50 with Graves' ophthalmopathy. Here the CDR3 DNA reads TGCGCCAGCAGGTCGGACAGGGGGCTCAGTTACGAGCAGTACTTC. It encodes CASRSDRGLSYEQYF.